Listed below are T cell receptor beta chains from one sample, sequenced in a study of beta chain features in type 1 diabetes. The data were produced by immunoSEQ multiplex PCR, yet TCRdb's version contains in-frame clones alone and is incomplete. Found here are 600,000 or so clones, around 12% of them singletons; the top ten hold more than 0.1%. Sample: naive CD4+ T cells from blood. These receptors were collected from a man under 40 with type 1 diabetes. The conserved cysteine and the conserved F or W are not part of the CDR3 here.

len	v_gene	j_gene	CDR3aa
13	TRBV18	TRBJ1-3	ASSRDRSSGNTIY
14	TRBV11-2	TRBJ2-7	ASSLIGGTPSYEQY
12	TRBV30	TRBJ1-5	AWSVQDSNQPQH
14	TRBV7-2	TRBJ1-2	ASSLVGGGQMNGYT
11	TRBV27	TRBJ2-4	ASSSARENIQY
10	TRBV18	TRBJ1-4	ASSRGNEKLF
13	TRBV6-6	TRBJ1-2	ASSYATGSNYGYT
15	TRBV15	TRBJ1-5	ATSRDQGGWSNQPQH
12	TRBV7-2	TRBJ1-2	ASSLPISRYGYT
10	TRBV29-1	TRBJ2-1	SVEKLDSEQF
12	TRBV5-1	TRBJ2-7	ASSAGGASYEQY
12	TRBV4-1	TRBJ2-5	ASSQGAGRETQY